Below, 17 T cell receptor beta chains from the same sample are listed, as sequenced in a study of T cell clusters in autoimmune cytopenias (dated by TCRdb to the late 2010s). Each sample's TRB amplification started from 250 ng of peripheral blood genomic DNA, which corresponds to some 41,000 genome equivalents. Instrument on record: Illumina MiSeq. TRB rearrangements were amplified by multiplex PCR following a touch-down protocol, with the TRB-A and TRB-B primer pools mixed in one tube. Reprocessed by TCRdb, the reads give a single entry per CDR3 protein sequence, without DNA. The table held for this sample gives about 2,500 distinct CDR3 sequences. Of the sample, more than 35% is held by the ten largest clones. These data also featured in a second study, about T cell repertoires in aging, cancer and after chemotherapy.

Sequencing input: peripheral blood. The origin of the receptors is a human donor with an autoimmune cytopenia or autoimmune hepatitis (not recorded which).

This chain links TRBV7-9 with TRBJ1-2; TCRdb indicates TRBD1, and absent DNA this call remains unverified. CDR3 length equals 13 residues. Looked up from germline, CDR1 is SEHNR and CDR2 is FQNEAQ (reference sequence). The CDR3 protein is CATRGRGWEGYTF.

The chain employs TRBV5-5 and TRBJ2-7; TCRdb outputs TRBD1, but without DNA this stays unchecked. The germline CDR1 and CDR2 sequences are SGHKS and YYEKEE (reference sequence). CDR3 length: 15 residues. The CDR3 sequence: CASSTATGIKYEQYF.

V gene TRBV4-2 combines with J gene TRBJ1-2. Looked up from germline, CDR1 is LGHNA and CDR2 is YNFKEQ. The CDR3 runs to 16 residues. The CDR3 loop reads CASSQDLGTDLYGYTF.

The chain recombines TRBV18 with TRBJ2-5; TCRdb's D call, TRBD2, is unchecked because there is no DNA. There are 12 residues in the CDR3. Looked up from germline, CDR1 is KGHSH and CDR2 is LQKENI. The CDR3 here is CASSPEGETQYF.

By frequency, this clonotype registers medium-sized. J is TRBJ2-5 and V is TRBV19; TCRdb lists TRBD1, though no DNA is available to test this call. Per the germline V gene, CDR1 is LNHDA and CDR2 is SQIVND (reference sequence). The CDR3 loop spans 15 amino acids. CDR3: CASSSTGRPQETQYF.

J is TRBJ1-5 and V is TRBV6-2 or TRBV6-3. Germline CDR1 reads MNHEY; CDR2 reads SVGEGT. The CDR3 runs to 13 residues. This CDR3 reads CASSLRADQPQHF.

This clonotype ranks as large in terms of frequency. The chain recombines TRBV29-1 with TRBJ2-7; TCRdb gives TRBD2 as the D gene, but with no DNA this cannot be confirmed. CDR1 and CDR2 (germline): SQVTM, ANQGSEA. This CDR3 contains 15 residues. The CDR3 sequence is CSVPKAGKSSYEQYF.

This clonotype is classed as medium-sized (0.01 to 0.1%) by frequency. The J gene is TRBJ2-3, the V gene TRBV7-6; TCRdb outputs TRBD2, but without DNA this stays unchecked. This CDR3 has 17 amino acids. The V gene's germline CDR1 is SGHVS and CDR2 FNYEAQ. CDR3 loop: CASSFTIAGGYTDTQYF.

This clonotype is classed as medium-sized by frequency. The gene calls are TRBV6-2 or TRBV6-3 and TRBJ2-3; TCRdb lists TRBD2, though no DNA is available to test this call. This CDR3 has 17 residues. The germline V gene has CDR1 MNHEY and CDR2 SVGEGT. The CDR3 here is CASSSEGSGGFTDTQYF.

By frequency, this clonotype is medium-sized. The J gene is TRBJ2-4, the V gene TRBV13; lacking DNA, the TRBD1 call made by TCRdb goes unchecked. The CDR3 runs 14 residues. Germline V gene sequence: CDR1 PRHDT, CDR2 FYEKMQ (reference sequence). The CDR3 here is CASSPRTGRDIQYF.

Frequency places this clonotype as medium-sized. The V gene is TRBV5-4, the J gene TRBJ2-3; TCRdb names TRBD2, which stays unverified in the absence of DNA. Germline CDR1 reads SGHNT; CDR2 reads YYREEE (reference sequence). CDR3 length: 15 amino acids. The chain's CDR3 is CASSLGGRASDTQYF.

This chain joins TRBV6-1 and TRBJ1-1. This CDR3 contains 14 residues. Germline CDR1 MNHNS, CDR2 SASEGT. CDR3 in amino acids: CASSDNPENTEAFF.

This clonotype is classed as medium-sized by frequency. V is TRBV6-5 and J is TRBJ1-4; TCRdb proposes TRBD1, but this gene call is untestable without DNA. The V gene's germline CDR1 is MNHEY and CDR2 SVGAGI. This CDR3 comprises 15 residues. This chain's CDR3 is CASSYSYRGRAKLFF.

This chain links TRBV6-6 with TRBJ1-6; the D call from TCRdb, TRBD1, cannot be confirmed without DNA. CDR1 and CDR2 from the germline V gene are MNHNY and SVGAGI (reference sequence). This CDR3 is built from 17 residues. The CDR3 protein is CASSSGTGTRDNSPLHF.

The chain couples TRBV10-3 to TRBJ2-7; TCRdb's D gene call, TRBD1, goes unchecked for lack of DNA. Germline CDR1 ENHRY, CDR2 SYGVKD. This CDR3 is 14 amino acids long. The CDR3 reads CAISEIEQGYEQYF.

Considering frequency, this clonotype is medium-sized. V and J are TRBV6-5 and TRBJ2-2. Germline CDR1 MNHEY, CDR2 SVGAGI. This CDR3 is 16 amino acids long. This chain's CDR3 is CASSYSSRRNTGELFF.

The J gene is TRBJ2-2, the V gene TRBV10-1; the D call from TCRdb, TRBD1, cannot be confirmed without DNA. Germline V gene lookup returns CDR1 WNHNN and CDR2 SYGVQD (reference sequence). The CDR3 is 13 residues long. The CDR3 spells CATSGVRTGELFF.